This paragraph covers one TCR beta chain sequence. The clone's antigen remains unknown. No much larger clone is present one base from it, and per-base qualities are unavailable. This record belongs to a study of shared clonotypes between healthy human individuals (dated by TCRdb to 2020 to 2021). With regard to the full study: The cohort included three men and a couple of women between 18 and 49 years of age. For each donor, CD4 naive and CD4 memory were each given three plates, CD8 naive was given two plates, and CD8 memory was given one plate. To estimate repertoire size and how much clonotype sharing occurs between individuals, the study deeply sequenced the blood TCR repertoires of five healthy adults. To increase sequencing depth and limit assay-specific biases, TCR repertoire library preparation and sequencing were carried out by different laboratories using diverse techniques. Each donor's leukapheresis produced roughly between roughly 0.85 and 10 billion PBMCs. What the work shows at the level of the full study, not this receptor alone: The genetic and exposure-history diversity represented was limited by the small number of donors. Naive subsets generally had larger estimated clonotype richness than memory subsets. Only blood was sampled, and tissue TCR repertoires likely differ from those in blood. Sharing across several donors was observed for roughly 5% of naive CD4, over 3% of naive CD8, 2% to 2.5% of memory CD4, and around 0.42% of memory CD8 clonotypes. Higher generation probabilities were observed for clonotypes shared by all four sorted-subset donors than for non-shared clonotypes. Pairwise subsampling led to the expectation that sequencing depth would affect the degree of clonotype sharing among donors. Rarefaction of sorted-subset datasets indicated incomplete sequencing despite the large sequencing depth.

The CDR1 and CDR2 encoded by the germline V gene (reference sequence) are LNHNV and YYDKDF. CDR3 length: 18 amino acids, cysteine to phenylalanine. The only DNA kept is the CDR3, 54 bases in frame from the first base. V and J lose 3 bases and 0 bases, and a span of 15 bases separates them. The donors were healthy, HIV-negative adults with no recently reported acute infections or vaccinations. Every donor was a Caucasian adult residing in Nashville, Tennessee, USA. CD4+ T cells were enriched by magnetic negative selection; naive cells were then positively selected on CD45RA, and the negative fraction formed the memory subset. After blood collection by leukapheresis, PBMCs were isolated using Ficoll-Histopaque density gradient centrifugation and then cryopreserved in the vapor phase of liquid nitrogen. Analytical flow cytometry was used to check the purity and quantity of every magnetically sorted T cell population. Genomic DNA was isolated from each sorted fraction and quantified by UV absorbance on a Nanodrop 2000c.

Using the deep immunoSEQ assay, TCR CDR3 regions were amplified from genomic DNA by multiplex PCR. Extracted genomic DNA from each cell subset was spread evenly across all wells of several immunoSEQ 96-well plates, with each plate serving as a replicate. For sorted subsets, 150 to 200 ng genomic DNA, equal to 30,000 to 35,000 T cell genomes, was loaded into each replicate PCR. Purified libraries were quantified with a Qubit 3.0 fluorometer, sized on a Bioanalyzer 2100, and re-quantified with the KAPA Library Quantification kit. A separate single-read 150-cycle Illumina NextSeq 550 flow cell was used to sequence each immunoSEQ 96-well plate. The paper's processing steps were these. Because the immunoSEQ output held only junctional sequences and lacked quality scores, the filtering could not match the filtering applied to full-length reads. To assign V/J genes and CDR3, sequences were annotated against IMGT germline references using PyIR, a Python wrapper for IgBLAST v1.9. Reads were removed for weak V/J assignments (E-value above 1e-6), missing CDR3, stop codons, out-of-frame junctions, or ambiguous translated residues. V3J clonotypes were defined by identical inferred V gene, J gene, and CDR3 amino acid sequence. Percentage overlap between repertoires was calculated by dividing the number of shared unique clonotypes by the size of the smaller repertoire. Three approaches were used to assess repertoire richness: RTK rarefaction, the Chao1 estimator, and Recon v2.1 estimates of unobserved clonotypes. Generation probabilities for all TCRbeta clonotypes obtained by the gDNA method from a few donors were computed using OLGA. The source is immuneACCESS, and TCRdb retained only in-frame sequences with V and J called. Part of the clones is not carried over; for the studies checked, unresolved V genes explain less than half of this, and the remainder is unexplained. V and J calls and clone size come straight from that table; D and trimming were deduced from the DNA. This sample gives around 2.3 million clones in total; approximately 95% of them show up just once. The ten top clones hold over 0.1% of the sample.

Sequencing was performed on naive CD4+ T cells sorted from blood. Read against the paper, the sample's cell subset or site label means: CD45RA+ positively selected. The sequence was obtained from a man between 18 and 29 years old in good health. Recombination linked TRBV15 to TRBJ2-6; the D gene is not confidently resolved. The CDR3 loop reads CATSSASYWISGANVLTF. Read as DNA, the sequence is TGTGCCACCAGCAGTGCTTCTTATTGGATCTCTGGGGCCAACGTCCTGACTTTC.